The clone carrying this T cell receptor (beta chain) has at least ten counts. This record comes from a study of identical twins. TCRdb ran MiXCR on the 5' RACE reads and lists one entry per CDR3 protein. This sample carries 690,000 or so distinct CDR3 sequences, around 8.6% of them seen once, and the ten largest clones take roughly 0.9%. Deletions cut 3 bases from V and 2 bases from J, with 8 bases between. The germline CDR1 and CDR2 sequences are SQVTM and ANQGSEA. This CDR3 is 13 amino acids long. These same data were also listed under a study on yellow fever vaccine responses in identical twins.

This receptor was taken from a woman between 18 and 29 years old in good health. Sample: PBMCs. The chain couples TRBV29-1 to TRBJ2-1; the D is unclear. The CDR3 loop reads CSVDVGTYNEQFF. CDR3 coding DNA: TGCAGCGTTGACGTGGGAACCTACAATGAGCAGTTCTTC.